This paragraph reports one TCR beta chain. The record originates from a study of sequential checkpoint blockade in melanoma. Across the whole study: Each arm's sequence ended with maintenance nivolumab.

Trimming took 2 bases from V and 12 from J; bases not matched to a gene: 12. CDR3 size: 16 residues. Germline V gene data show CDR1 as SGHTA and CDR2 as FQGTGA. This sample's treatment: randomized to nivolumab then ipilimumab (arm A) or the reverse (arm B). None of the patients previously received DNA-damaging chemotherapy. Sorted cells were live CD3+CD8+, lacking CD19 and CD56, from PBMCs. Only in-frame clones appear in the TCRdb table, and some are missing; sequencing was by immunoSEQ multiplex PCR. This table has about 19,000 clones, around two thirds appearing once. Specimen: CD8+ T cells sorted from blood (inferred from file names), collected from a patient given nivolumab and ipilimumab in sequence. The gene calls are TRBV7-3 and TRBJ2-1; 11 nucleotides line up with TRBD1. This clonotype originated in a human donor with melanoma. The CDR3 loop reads CASSLEGQGARVGQFF. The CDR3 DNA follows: TGTGCCAGCAGCTTAGAAGGACAGGGGGCACGGGTGGGGCAGTTCTTC.